Listed below are T cell receptor beta chains from one sample, sequenced in a study of cytomegalovirus exposure and HLA in healthy donors. Using immunoSEQ multiplex PCR, the repertoire was profiled, and TCRdb retains in-frame clones only, with some absent. The sample has some 170,000 clones; 79% are singletons. The sequenced material came from PBMCs. Receptors originate from a man aged 40-49 years in good health and CMV-seronegative. The CDR3 runs from the conserved cysteine through the conserved F or W. Each record gives: clone size, D gene, J gene, V gene, CDR3 protein, CDR3 DNA. A D gene is named only where the DNA matches it firmly. Clone size appears in some rows only: once, few, many, or a class for an expanded clone.

-	-	TRBJ2-3	TRBV25-1	CASSQGLPRPDTQYF	TGTGCCAGCAGTCAAGGACTTCCCAGACCAGATACGCAGTATTTT
-	-	TRBJ2-5	TRBV28	CASSLDPVDSQETQYF	TGTGCCAGCAGTTTAGATCCCGTGGACAGTCAGGAGACCCAGTACTTC
-	TRBD1	TRBJ2-2	TRBV19	CASSERQGLNTGELFF	TGTGCCAGTAGTGAACGACAGGGGCTAAACACCGGGGAGCTGTTTTTT
-	-	TRBJ1-4	TRBV28	CASSPGGPNEKLFF	TGTGCCAGCAGTCCCGGGGGGCCTAATGAAAAACTGTTTTTT
-	-	TRBJ1-3	TRBV18	CASSTYTSSGNTIYF	TGTGCCAGCTCAACATACACTAGCTCTGGAAACACCATATATTTT
-	TRBD2	TRBJ2-3	TRBV10-3	CAIAGGPSTDTQYF	TGTGCCATAGCGGGAGGGCCTAGCACAGATACGCAGTATTTT
-	TRBD2	TRBJ2-2	TRBV11-3	CASSLWAGGTGELFF	TGTGCCAGCAGCTTATGGGCGGGAGGGACCGGGGAGCTGTTTTTT
few	-	TRBJ1-2	TRBV5-6	CASSLGARNYGYTF	TGTGCCAGCAGCTTGGGGGCGCGAAACTATGGCTACACCTTC
-	-	TRBJ2-7	TRBV5-4	CASSAGESYEQYF	TGTGCCAGCAGCGCAGGGGAGTCCTACGAGCAGTACTTC
-	TRBD1	TRBJ2-5	TRBV7-8	CASSFQGAQETQYF	TGTGCCAGCAGCTTCCAGGGGGCACAAGAGACCCAGTACTTC
-	TRBD1	TRBJ1-5	TRBV6-1	CASGTGTGGNQPQHF	TGTGCCAGCGGGACCGGGACAGGGGGCAATCAGCCCCAGCATTTT
-	-	TRBJ2-6	TRBV7-9	CSSSPAARDGANVLTF	TGTTCCAGCAGCCCAGCCGCGCGGGATGGGGCCAACGTCCTGACTTTC
few	-	TRBJ1-6	TRBV6-5	CASSYNRAFNSPLHF	TGTGCCAGCAGTTACAACAGGGCTTTTAATTCACCCCTCCACTTT
once	TRBD2	TRBJ2-1	TRBV5-1	CASSLVASGSSYNEQFF	TGCGCCAGCAGCTTGGTGGCTAGCGGGAGCTCCTACAATGAGCAGTTCTTC
-	TRBD2	TRBJ2-1	TRBV28	CASSSQAGPYNEQFF	TGTGCCAGCAGTTCCCAAGCGGGGCCCTACAATGAGCAGTTCTTC
-	-	TRBJ1-2	TRBV2	CASRLPQDYGYTF	TGTGCCAGCAGGCTTCCACAGGACTATGGCTACACCTTC
-	-	TRBJ2-7	TRBV7-2	CASSLAGPPYEQYF	TGTGCCAGCAGCTTAGCTGGCCCACCTTACGAGCAGTACTTC
-	TRBD1	TRBJ2-7	TRBV4-2	CASSQGEDRGNEQYF	TGTGCCAGCAGCCAAGGGGAGGACAGGGGGAACGAGCAGTACTTC
-	-	TRBJ2-2	TRBV28	CASSLPRTISATGELFF	TGTGCCAGCAGTCTTCCCCGAACAATCAGTGCCACCGGGGAGCTGTTTTTT
-	-	TRBJ1-5	TRBV28	CAIRPGGNQPQHF	TGTGCCATAAGACCCGGGGGCAATCAGCCCCAGCATTTT
-	-	TRBJ2-6	TRBV30	CAWNSGANGLTF	TGTGCCTGGAACTCTGGGGCCAACGGCCTGACTTTC
-	TRBD2	TRBJ2-1	TRBV19	CASSIHEGLAGYNEQFF	TGTGCCAGTAGTATACATGAGGGGCTAGCGGGCTACAATGAGCAGTTCTTC
once	TRBD2	TRBJ2-3	TRBV4-2	CASSQATLAGDTDTQYF	TGTGCCAGCAGCCAAGCCACCTTAGCGGGAGACACAGATACGCAGTATTTT
-	-	TRBJ1-5	TRBV6-1	CASTMSGPQHF	TGTGCCAGCACAATGAGCGGGCCCCAGCATTTT
-	-	TRBJ2-4	TRBV28	CASRLMPSGSQYF	TGTGCCAGCAGGTTAATGCCTAGTGGCAGTCAGTACTTC
medium-sized	TRBD1	TRBJ1-5	TRBV5-3	CARRQRTGDNSNQPQHF	TGTGCCAGAAGACAGCGGACAGGAGATAATAGCAATCAGCCCCAGCATTTT
-	-	TRBJ1-4	TRBV19	CASSMQVEEKLFF	TGTGCCAGTAGTATGCAGGTAGAAGAAAAACTGTTTTTT
-	-	TRBJ2-7	TRBV6-5	CASSLIGNRAYEQYF	TGTGCCAGCAGCCTAATCGGGAATAGGGCCTACGAGCAGTACTTC
-	-	TRBJ1-2	TRBV19	CASSIPGKAYGYTF	TGTGCCAGTAGTATTCCGGGGAAGGCCTATGGCTACACCTTC
-	TRBD1	TRBJ2-2	TRBV19	CASTRTGDGELFF	TGTGCCAGTACCCGGACAGGGGACGGGGAGCTGTTTTTT
-	-	TRBJ2-3	TRBV7-9	CSSSLGGQSDTQYF	TGTTCCAGCAGCTTAGGGGGACAATCAGATACGCAGTATTTT
few	-	TRBJ1-2	TRBV2	CASNVRSDYGYTF	TGTGCCAGCAATGTGAGGAGTGACTATGGCTACACCTTC
-	TRBD1	TRBJ2-7	TRBV5-5	CASSPLKRDRVISYEQYF	TGTGCCAGCAGCCCCCTCAAGAGGGACAGGGTAATTTCTTACGAGCAGTACTTC
-	-	TRBJ2-2	TRBV2	CASSENPANTGELFF	TGTGCCAGCAGTGAAAACCCGGCGAACACCGGGGAGCTGTTTTTT
-	-	TRBJ2-1	TRBV25-1	CASTGGSYNEQFF	TGTGCCAGCACGGGTGGATCCTACAATGAGCAGTTCTTC
-	TRBD2	TRBJ2-4	TRBV13	CASSSGGVAKNIQYF	TGTGCCAGCAGTTCCGGGGGGGTAGCCAAAAACATTCAGTACTTC
once	-	TRBJ1-1	TRBV28	CASSSSDRMGKAFF	TGTGCCAGCAGTTCCAGCGACAGAATGGGCAAAGCTTTCTTT
-	-	TRBJ1-2	TRBV6-1	CASSEWEGYTF	TGTGCCAGCAGTGAATGGGAGGGCTACACCTTC
-	-	TRBJ2-7	TRBV7-2	CASSLVFQGSYEQYF	TGTGCCAGCAGCTTAGTCTTTCAGGGCTCCTACGAGCAGTACTTC
once	-	TRBJ2-1	TRBV27	CASKSSSYNEQFF	TGTGCCAGCAAGTCGAGCTCCTACAATGAGCAGTTCTTC
-	-	TRBJ2-1	TRBV7-9	CSSSFRGEQFF	TGTTCCAGCAGCTTTAGGGGTGAGCAGTTCTTC
-	TRBD1	TRBJ2-1	TRBV29-1	CSVGTGGYNEQFF	TGCAGCGTAGGGACAGGGGGATACAATGAGCAGTTCTTC
-	TRBD1	TRBJ1-3	TRBV27	CASSTPTGKGNTIYF	TGTGCCAGCAGCACTCCGACAGGGAAAGGAAACACCATATATTTT
-	TRBD2	TRBJ2-1	TRBV11-2	CASSPSAGSGSPYNEQFF	TGTGCCAGCAGCCCCTCCGCTGGGAGCGGGAGCCCCTACAATGAGCAGTTCTTC
-	TRBD1	TRBJ2-1	TRBV11-2	CASIPGQGASEQFF	TGTGCCAGCATCCCGGGACAGGGGGCTAGTGAGCAGTTCTTC
-	-	TRBJ1-5	TRBV4-3	CASSLREAVFDQPQHF	TGCGCCAGCAGCTTACGGGAGGCAGTCTTTGATCAGCCCCAGCATTTT
few	TRBD1	TRBJ2-2	TRBV25-1	CASRQGAVGELFF	TGTGCCAGCCGACAGGGGGCGGTCGGGGAGCTGTTTTTT
-	TRBD2	TRBJ2-5	TRBV9	CASSVPGLAGEETQYF	TGTGCCAGCAGCGTACCGGGACTAGCGGGAGAAGAGACCCAGTACTTC
-	TRBD1	TRBJ2-1	TRBV5-6	CASSGTGTGVSDEQFF	TGTGCCAGCAGCGGCACCGGGACAGGGGTTTCCGATGAGCAGTTCTTC
few	-	TRBJ1-1	TRBV7-9	CASSLMETEAFF	TGTGCCAGCAGCTTGATGGAGACTGAAGCTTTCTTT
-	TRBD1	TRBJ2-1	TRBV7-2	CASSQLGGQGRNEQFF	TGTGCCAGCAGCCAGCTGGGGGGACAGGGCCGCAATGAGCAGTTCTTC
-	-	TRBJ2-5	TRBV14	CASSQGLEETQYF	TGTGCCAGCAGCCAAGGGCTGGAAGAGACCCAGTACTTC
-	-	TRBJ1-4	TRBV28	CAGSFAGNTEKLFF	TGTGCCGGCAGTTTTGCCGGGAACACTGAAAAACTGTTTTTT
few	-	TRBJ2-7	TRBV29-1	CSVGGDSYEQYF	TGCAGCGTTGGGGGCGACTCCTACGAGCAGTACTTC
-	TRBD2	TRBJ2-7	TRBV6-6	CASSYRTSGHYEQYF	TGTGCCAGCAGTTACCGGACTAGCGGGCACTACGAGCAGTACTTC
-	TRBD2	TRBJ2-3	TRBV27	CASSFSRETPDTQYF	TGTGCCAGCAGTTTTTCGCGGGAGACCCCAGATACGCAGTATTTT
-	-	TRBJ1-1	TRBV5-1	CASTPPGHTNTEAFF	TGCGCCAGCACCCCGCCGGGACACACCAATACTGAAGCTTTCTTT